The 20 T cell receptor beta chains below come from one sample, sequenced in a study of shared clonotypes between healthy human individuals. TCRdb keeps only in-frame clones here, not all; method: immunoSEQ multiplex PCR. This table has a few million clones, approximately 90% appearing once. Sample: naive CD4+ T cells from PBMCs. Sample subset: CD45RA+ positively selected. Every receptor here comes from a man between 18 and 29 years old in good health. Some clones in this sample may be carry-over from other donors' samples.

The chain recombines TRBV7-8 with TRBJ2-4; D might be TRBD1 or TRBD2, each matching 5 bases. Germline lookup yields CDR1 SGHVS and CDR2 FQNEAQ. This CDR3 region has 18 residues. The germline V and J ends were trimmed by 1 base and 3 bases, with 19 bases remaining between them. CDR3 bases: TGTGCCAGCAGCTTAGGGGCCCGGGCCCTTGGGGGCAAAAACATTCAGTACTTC. Encoded protein: CASSLGARALGGKNIQYF.

The chain recombines TRBV19 with TRBJ2-4; the match to TRBD1 covers 7 bases. With V trimmed by 5 bases and J by 0 bases, 10 bases remained unmatched. Germline CDR1 reads LNHDA; CDR2 reads SQIVND (reference sequence). The CDR3 has 17 residues. The CDR3 loop reads CASSPPGTALAKNIQYF. The CDR3 coding sequence is TGTGCCAGTAGTCCCCCCGGGACAGCTTTAGCCAAAAACATTCAGTACTTC.

The rearrangement uses TRBV5-1 and TRBJ2-2; possibly TRBD1 or TRBD2 for D (5 bases each). The V and J ends lost 0 bases and 4 bases respectively, with 10 bases between them. This CDR3 has 15 amino acids. The germline CDR1 and CDR2 sequences are SGHRS and YFSETQ. DNA for the CDR3: TGCGCCAGCAGCTTGGCAGAGGGGACCACCGGGGAGCTGTTTTTT. Its translation is CASSLAEGTTGELFF.

CDR3 in DNA: TGCGCCAGCAGCTTGGCAGGGCGGACCTACGAGCAGTACTTC. Protein sequence: CASSLAGRTYEQYF. The rearrangement uses TRBV5-1 and TRBJ2-7; a possible D gene is TRBD1 (5 bases). The CDR3 length is 14 residues. Trimming shortened V by 0 bases and J by 2 bases, and 9 bases separated the two germline ends. Germline CDR1 SGHRS, CDR2 YFSETQ.

V is TRBV29-1 and J is TRBJ2-3; 10 bases agree with TRBD2. CDR1 and CDR2 (germline): SQVTM, ANQGSEA. The CDR3 totals 15 residues. The junction had 8 bases not matched to a gene; V was cut back by 4 bases and J by 4 bases. This CDR3 is CSVVTPGLASDTQYF. CDR3 nucleotide sequence: TGCAGCGTTGTAACCCCGGGACTAGCGTCAGATACGCAGTATTTT.

The chain combines TRBV7-9 with TRBJ2-3, with 9 bases aligning to TRBD2. The ends lost 0 bases at V and 4 bases at J; junction bases unmatched: 8. The CDR3 is 17 amino acids. Germline loops: CDR1 SEHNR, CDR2 FQNEAQ (reference sequence). This CDR3 is CASSLATSGGLADTQYF. In DNA, the CDR3 is TGTGCCAGCAGCTTAGCGACTAGCGGCGGGTTGGCAGATACGCAGTATTTT.

This chain connects TRBV7-9 to TRBJ2-1; 10 bases map to TRBD2. Germline V gene sequence: CDR1 SEHNR, CDR2 FQNEAQ (reference sequence). V was clipped by 6 bases and J by 0 bases; unmatched bases: 5. CDR3 length: 16 amino acids. Written as DNA, the CDR3 is TGTGCCAGCAGTTCCACTAGCGGGATCTCCTACAATGAGCAGTTCTTC. Its translation is CASSSTSGISYNEQFF.

Worth noting for this clone: Distinct nucleotide sequences in the sample also encode this CDR3. This chain joins TRBV27 and TRBJ1-2; D uncertain. This CDR3 has 13 residues. Trimming pared 5 bases from V and 5 bases from J, leaving 12 bases between. Germline CDR1 reads MNHEY; CDR2 reads SMNVEV (reference sequence). This CDR3 is CASSRTDRYGYTF. In nucleotides, the CDR3 is TGTGCCAGCAGTAGAACAGATCGATATGGCTACACCTTC.

Of note for this clone: One end of the junction does not line up with germline, which may come from a read error. Other DNA sequences in the sample encode the same CDR3. V is TRBV5-1 and J is TRBJ2-7; D is unresolved. The germline gives CDR1 SGHRS, CDR2 YFSETQ. This CDR3 is built from 11 residues. DNA for the CDR3: TGTGCCAGCAGCTCCAATTACGAGCAGTACTTC. It is translated as CASSSNYEQYF.

This clone was counted a single time. The chain is built from TRBV5-1 and TRBJ2-7, with 9 bases identical to TRBD2. V gave up 7 bases and J gave up 3 bases; unmatched junction bases: 14. This CDR3 region has 16 residues. From germline, CDR1 is SGHRS and CDR2 YFSETQ. CDR3 nucleotides: TGCGCCAGCCGCCTCGGATCTAGCGGGACATACTACGAGCAGTACTTC. It codes for CASRLGSSGTYYEQYF.

This clone has only a few counts. This rearrangement joins TRBV19 to TRBJ1-2; 10 bases align to TRBD1. Per the germline V gene, CDR1 is LNHDA and CDR2 is SQIVND (reference sequence). The CDR3 covers 14 residues. The trim removed 6 bases at V and 4 bases at J, leaving 5 bases unmatched. The CDR3 bases are TGTGCCAGTAGGACGACAGGGGGCGGCTATGGCTACACCTTC. Residues: CASRTTGGGYGYTF.

The gene calls are TRBV2 and TRBJ2-7, with 8 nucleotides matching TRBD1. CDR3 length: 15 residues. Trimming took 4 bases from V and 0 from J; bases not matched to a gene: 5. Germline CDR1 SNHLY, CDR2 FYNNEI. The CDR3 DNA sequence: TGTGCCAGCAGTGCGGCAGGGGGCGGCTCCTACGAGCAGTACTTC. This codes for CASSAAGGGSYEQYF.

DNA of the CDR3: TGTGCCAGCAGCTTGGCAGGTCCAGTAAACTATGGCTACACCTTC. Its translation: CASSLAGPVNYGYTF. The J gene is TRBJ1-2, the V gene TRBV5-4; D gene unclear. Trimming left V 0 bases short and J 2 bases short, with 11 bases between. CDR3 length equals 15 residues. Germline lookup yields CDR1 SGHNT and CDR2 YYREEE (reference sequence).

The chain couples TRBV7-2 to TRBJ1-3; no clear D gene. Deletions cut 1 base from V and 6 bases from J, with 10 bases between. The germline V gene has CDR1 SGHTA and CDR2 FQGNSA. This CDR3 is built from 14 residues. In nucleotides, the CDR3 is TGTGCCAGCAGCTTAGATTGGCAAGAAAACACCATATATTTT. Translated, it gives CASSLDWQENTIYF.

V and J are TRBV25-1 and TRBJ2-2; D perhaps matches TRBD1 (6 bases). V was cut by 5 bases and J by 5 bases, with 18 bases left in between. Germline CDR1 and CDR2: MGHDK and SYGVNS. The CDR3 is 16 residues long. CDR3 residues: CASSPFRGTGTGELFF. CDR3 sequence (DNA): TGTGCCAGCAGTCCCTTCAGGGGCACGGGGACCGGGGAGCTGTTTTTT.

J is TRBJ1-1 and V is TRBV6-5; maybe TRBD1 (6 bases). V was shortened by 2 bases and J by 4 bases, with 14 bases between the two germline ends. The CDR3 has 15 amino acids. In germline, CDR1 is MNHEY, CDR2 SVGAGI. The CDR3 bases are TGTGCCAGCAGTTACGGGGCAGGGGTGAGCACTGAAGCTTTCTTT. Translation: CASSYGAGVSTEAFF.

This chain links TRBV11-1 with TRBJ1-1, with no clear D. V was clipped by 5 bases and J by 4 bases, with 8 bases between them. Germline CDR1 and CDR2: SGHAT and FQDESV (reference sequence). This CDR3 region has 12 residues. The CDR3: CASSILGTEAFF. The CDR3 DNA follows: TGTGCCAGCAGCATCCTGGGCACTGAAGCTTTCTTT.

The table lists this clone with a count of one. The rearrangement joins TRBV4-1 to TRBJ2-3; D is ambiguous. Germline assignment: CDR1 MGHRA and CDR2 YSYEKL. V was clipped by 1 base and J by 4 bases, with 15 bases between them. This CDR3 spans 16 amino acids. The CDR3 coding sequence is TGCGCCAGCAGCCAAGTTACTATCAACCCCGCAGATACGCAGTATTTT. It encodes CASSQVTINPADTQYF.

The rearrangement links TRBV27 to TRBJ1-1; D is possibly TRBD1 (5 bases). Germline V lookup: CDR1 MNHEY, CDR2 SMNVEV (reference sequence). Deletions cut 6 bases from V and 1 base from J, with 24 bases between. There are 18 residues in the CDR3. The CDR3 reads CASRDTPRMAGRNTEAFF. The CDR3 DNA reads TGTGCCAGCAGAGATACCCCCAGGATGGCGGGGCGGAACACTGAAGCTTTCTTT.

This clone was seen a single time. CDR3 sequence reads: CASSQGGRSYEQYF. CDR3 DNA sequence: TGTGCCAGCAGCCAAGGTGGTCGGAGCTACGAGCAGTACTTC. The chain uses TRBV4-2 and TRBJ2-7; the D is unclear. Trimming took off 1 base at V and 3 bases at J, with 10 bases between the two ends. Germline V gene sequence: CDR1 LGHNA, CDR2 YNFKEQ. CDR3 length: 14 residues.